The T cell receptor beta chain under discussion was sequenced for a study of control samples from healthy donors and cancer patients. Sequencing was performed with immunoSEQ multiplex PCR; in TCRdb, only in-frame clones are kept and a portion is missing. The sample contains about 120,000 clones, 70% to 90% of which appear only once. The TCR was taken from a woman in her seventies in good health. Specimen: blood.

The CDR3 loop reads CASSLGYGGTSNQPQHF. The CDR3 region has the DNA TGTGCCAGCAGCTTGGGTTATGGCGGGACAAGCAATCAGCCCCAGCATTTT. This chain uses TRBV5-6 with TRBJ1-5, with TRBD1 as a possible D gene (6 bases). The CDR3 is 17 amino acids. The ends were cut back, 0 bases at V and 1 base at J, with 14 bases in the middle. In germline, CDR1 is SGHDT, CDR2 YYEEEE.